These 29 T cell receptor beta chains originate from one sample sequenced in a study of CD8 T cells in Susac syndrome. Reverse transcription used roughly 0.45 to 1 ug RNA and random hexamers. TCRdb reanalysed the immunoSEQ multiplex PCR reads using MiXCR and keeps one entry per CDR3 protein. Of some 400,000 distinct CDR3 sequences in the sample, roughly 85% are singletons; the top ten hold approximately 0.11%. The sample comprised CD8+ T cells from PBMCs. These receptor sequences come from a human donor with multiple sclerosis.

This rearrangement joins TRBV12-3 or TRBV12-4 to TRBJ1-2, with 8 bases identical to TRBD1. The CDR3 is made up of 14 amino acids. Losses at the gene ends were 5 bases for V and 6 bases for J; bases not matched to a gene: 8. The CDR3 is CASSPTPGGDGYTF. In DNA form, the CDR3 reads TGTGCCAGCAGTCCGACGCCAGGGGGCGATGGCTACACCTTC.

The rearrangement links TRBV3-1 to TRBJ2-3, with 8 bases aligning to TRBD1. The CDR3 contains 16 residues. Germline lookup yields CDR1 LGHDT and CDR2 YNNKEL (reference sequence). V shed 3 bases and J 4 bases; nucleotides not matched to a gene: 9. CDR3 amino acids: CASSQADRDAPDTQYF. CDR3 DNA: TGTGCCAGCAGCCAGGCGGACAGGGATGCCCCAGATACGCAGTATTTT.

This sequence joins TRBV20-1 and TRBJ2-7, with D perhaps being TRBD1 or TRBD2 (5 bases each). Germline values: CDR1 DFQATT, CDR2 SNEGSKA (reference sequence). There are 14 residues in the CDR3. V was clipped by 0 bases and J by 3 bases, with 12 bases between them. Here the CDR3 reads CSARDTGTNYEQYF. CDR3 DNA sequence: TGCAGTGCTAGAGACACCGGGACCAACTACGAGCAGTACTTC.

The rearrangement links TRBV21-1 to TRBJ1-1; the table's D call of TRBD1 was not tested on the DNA. TRBV21-1 is shown as a pseudogene. This CDR3 contains 16 residues. The CDR3 DNA sequence: TGTGCCAGCAGCAAAGCGTGGACAGATATGAACACTGAAGCTTTCTTT. It yields the protein CASSKAWTDMNTEAFF.

This chain uses TRBV4-1 with TRBJ2-2; unclear D gene. There are 14 residues in the CDR3. Trimming took off 1 base at V and 10 bases at J, with 13 bases between the two ends. Germline loops: CDR1 MGHRA, CDR2 YSYEKL. The CDR3 sequence: CASSQGLGVPELFF. In nucleotides, the CDR3 is TGCGCCAGCAGCCAAGGCCTAGGTGTGCCGGAGCTGTTTTTT.

This clonotype was recorded a few times. The chain combines TRBV6-5 with TRBJ2-2; D is possibly TRBD1 or TRBD2 (5 bases each). The germline gives CDR1 MNHEY, CDR2 SVGAGI. Deletions cut 4 bases from V and 9 bases from J, with 18 bases between. The CDR3 is made up of 15 amino acids. CDR3 residues: CASSSPGTQERELFF. CDR3 DNA: TGTGCCAGCAGTTCTCCCGGGACCCAGGAACGGGAGCTGTTTTTT.

The chain combines TRBV30 with TRBJ2-1; 9 bases match TRBD1. The CDR3 totals 17 residues. V dropped 0 bases and J dropped 9; count of bases not matched to a gene: 15. Germline assignment: CDR1 GTSNPN and CDR2 SVGIG (reference sequence). CDR3: CAWSVRWTGVFYFEQFF. In nucleotides, the CDR3 is TGTGCCTGGAGTGTACGTTGGACAGGGGTATTTTACTTTGAGCAGTTCTTC.

The chain joins TRBV29-1 to TRBJ1-1, with D hard to call. Germline CDR1 is SQVTM and CDR2 is ANQGSEA. With 7 bases removed from V and 0 bases from J, the gap between germline ends came to 12 bases. The CDR3 totals 13 residues. In DNA form, the CDR3 reads TGCAGCGGAAAACAGCTTATGAACACTGAAGCTTTCTTT. The encoded protein is CSGKQLMNTEAFF.

V and J are TRBV2 and TRBJ2-7, with D possibly TRBD2 on 6 matching bases. The length of the CDR3 is 15 residues. Germline-derived CDR1 and CDR2 are SNHLY and FYNNEI. Trimming pared 10 bases from V and 0 bases from J, leaving 19 bases between. Here the CDR3 DNA reads TGTGCCATCCTGGGAGGACGGATGACCTCCTACGAGCAGTACTTC. It yields the protein CAILGGRMTSYEQYF.

This clonotype was picked up one time. The rearrangement joins TRBV5-1 to TRBJ2-7; no clear D. The CDR3 is 13 amino acids. Between the trimmed V and J ends, which lost 6 bases and 5 bases, there was a span of 15 bases. Germline V gene data show CDR1 as SGHRS and CDR2 as YFSETQ. CDR3 DNA: TGCGCCAGCAAAAGTGAGGAAGGAGACGAGCAGTACTTC. This gives the protein CASKSEEGDEQYF.

V is TRBV10-3 and J is TRBJ2-3; no clear D gene. The CDR3 runs 13 residues. Germline lookup yields CDR1 ENHRY and CDR2 SYGVKD. V was pared by 7 bases and J by 2 bases, with 10 bases between. CDR3 DNA: TGTGCCATCAAGCTAACAGACACAGATACGCAGTATTTT. Protein product: CAIKLTDTDTQYF.

The chain couples TRBV7-9 to TRBJ2-7, with D unresolved. Germline V gene data show CDR1 as SEHNR and CDR2 as FQNEAQ (reference sequence). The CDR3 is 15 amino acids. Between the trimmed V and J ends, which lost 5 bases and 0 bases, there was a span of 14 bases. CDR3 residues: CASSPPTGSSYEQYF. CDR3 bases: TGTGCCAGCAGCCCCCCGACGGGTAGCTCCTACGAGCAGTACTTC.

As concerns this clonotype: It is likely a read error, because the conserved phenylalanine at the end of the CDR3 is missing. The chain has TRBV30 and TRBJ1-1, with D perhaps TRBD1 (5 bases). Trimming removed 5 bases from V and 2 bases from J, with 18 bases in between. The CDR3 runs 15 residues. Germline V gene data show CDR1 as GTSNPN and CDR2 as SVGIG (reference sequence). CDR3 nucleotides: TGTGCCTGGGTTCCTTATGGGGCCATTAACACTGAAGCTTTCCTT. This sequence encodes CAWVPYGAINTEAFL.

J is TRBJ2-3 and V is TRBV7-9; 9 nucleotides align to TRBD2. Looked up from germline, CDR1 is SEHNR and CDR2 is FQNEAQ (reference sequence). The CDR3 length is 17 residues. V trimming: 5 bases; J trimming: 0 bases; junction bases outside the gene matches: 9. This chain's CDR3 is CASSPGPLAGSTDTQYF. CDR3 in DNA: TGTGCCAGCAGCCCCGGTCCCCTAGCGGGAAGCACAGATACGCAGTATTTT.

This chain links TRBV27 with TRBJ1-2; tentatively, D is TRBD1 (6 bases). This CDR3 is 13 amino acids long. The germline gives CDR1 MNHEY, CDR2 SMNVEV (reference sequence). The CDR3 reads CATRDTLSYGYTF. Written as DNA, the CDR3 is TGTGCGACTAGGGACACCCTTAGCTACGGCTACACCTTC.

The V call is TRBV20-1, the J call TRBJ1-1, with a possible D match to TRBD1 (5 bases). The V end was cut by 3 bases, the J end by 6 bases, with 11 bases between. The CDR3 consists of 12 residues. Germline CDR1 and CDR2: DFQATT and SNEGSKA (reference sequence). In DNA, the CDR3 is TGCAGTGCTAGGCAGGGAGGGCCTGAAGCTTTCTTT. Its translation is CSARQGGPEAFF.

This chain links TRBV30 with TRBJ2-7; 10 bases align to TRBD1. Germline V gives CDR1 GTSNPN, CDR2 SVGIG (reference sequence). This CDR3 region has 15 residues. Trimming cost V 5 bases and J 8 bases; bases outside gene matches: 15. The CDR3 bases are TGTGCCTGGGCAGCCGGGACAGGGGTATTCGGGAAGCAGTACTTC. Residues: CAWAAGTGVFGKQYF. The full variable domain, in which reference TRBV30 and TRBJ2-7 provide the parts outside the CDR3, is SQTIHQWPATLVQPVGSPLSLECTVEGTSNPNLYWYRQAAGRGLQLLFYSVGIGQISSEVPQNLSASRPQDRQFILSSKKLLLSDSGFYLCAWAAGTGVFGKQYFGPGTRLTVT.

J is TRBJ2-1 and V is TRBV29-1; TRBD2 aligns across 9 bases. CDR1 and CDR2 (germline): SQVTM, ANQGSEA. V dropped 3 bases and J dropped 8; count of bases not matched to a gene: 8. CDR3 length equals 14 residues. The CDR3 nucleotides are TGCAGCGTTGAGTCTAGCGGGATCGGCGATGAGCAGTTCTTC. This codes for CSVESSGIGDEQFF.

CDR3 DNA: TGTGCCAGCAGCCGGCCGGGGGGGGTATCCTACGAGCAGTACTTC. Protein: CASSRPGGVSYEQYF. The chain uses TRBV12-3 or TRBV12-4 and TRBJ2-7, with 8 bases identical to TRBD2. The CDR3 contains 15 residues. The V and J ends lost 6 bases and 1 base, in that order; junction bases with no gene match: 8.

The chain employs TRBV7-9 and TRBJ1-5; tentatively, D is TRBD1 (6 bases). The CDR3 is made up of 14 amino acids. Trimming stripped 4 bases from V and 6 bases from J, with 13 bases between. Germline loops: CDR1 SEHNR, CDR2 FQNEAQ (reference sequence). For the CDR3, the DNA is TGTGCCAGCAGCTCCAATCTGGGGGCTCAGCCCCAGCATTTT. Translated, it gives CASSSNLGAQPQHF.

V gene TRBV28 combines with J gene TRBJ2-7, with D perhaps TRBD1 or TRBD2 (5 bases each). Per the germline V gene, CDR1 is MDHEN and CDR2 is SYDVKM. Trimming left V 4 bases short and J 3 bases short, with 13 bases between. The CDR3 sequence is 14 residues long. The CDR3 region is CASSSRDGLYEQYF. For the CDR3, the DNA is TGTGCCAGCAGTTCCCGGGACGGCCTCTACGAGCAGTACTTC.

The chain employs TRBV5-4 and TRBJ2-5; D is possibly TRBD1 or TRBD2 (6 bases each). Germline assignment: CDR1 SGHNT and CDR2 YYREEE (reference sequence). V lost 0 bases to trimming and J lost 3 bases, with 9 bases between them. This CDR3 has 14 amino acids. Here the CDR3 reads CASSLDGGEETQYF. In DNA form, the CDR3 reads TGTGCCAGCAGCTTGGACGGGGGCGAAGAGACCCAGTACTTC.

The gene calls are TRBV28 and TRBJ2-5; possible D gene TRBD2, 6 bases. From germline, CDR1 is MDHEN and CDR2 SYDVKM. The CDR3 spans 16 residues. V was trimmed by 5 bases and J by 3 bases, leaving 19 bases between them. In DNA, the CDR3 is TGTGCCAGCAGTCCCCTGGAGGGTCGGACGAAAGAGACCCAGTACTTC. Protein product: CASSPLEGRTKETQYF.

V usage is TRBV12-3 or TRBV12-4 and J usage is TRBJ2-7; D is ambiguous. CDR3 length: 15 amino acids. V lost 3 bases and J lost 2, with 14 bases in between. Here the CDR3 reads CASSFQPVSTYEQYF. The CDR3 DNA follows: TGTGCCAGCAGTTTTCAACCGGTTTCCACCTACGAGCAGTACTTC.

This clonotype was picked up a small number of times. At one boundary the junction diverges from the germline segment, which might be a read error. The chain combines TRBV7-7 with TRBJ2-1, with 14 bases identical to TRBD2. The CDR3 is 15 amino acids. CDR1 and CDR2 (germline): SSHAT, FNYEAQ (reference sequence). The CDR3 DNA reads as TGTGCTAGCAGCTCGGGACTAGCGGGAGCGGGAGAGCAGTTCTTC. This codes for CASSSGLAGAGEQFF. Based on the CDR3 plus reference TRBV7-7 and TRBJ2-1, the full variable domain is GAGVSQSPRYKVTKRGQDVTLRCDPISSHATLYWYQQALGQGPEFLTYFNYEAQPDKSGLPSDRFSAERPEGSISTLTIQRTEQRDSAMYRCASSSGLAGAGEQFFGPGTRLTVL.

The CDR3 loop is CASSFASNQPQHF. The CDR3 coding sequence is TGTGCCAGCAGTTTTGCCAGCAATCAGCCCCAGCATTTT. This chain links TRBV27 with TRBJ1-5; D not resolved. Germline assignment: CDR1 MNHEY and CDR2 SMNVEV (reference sequence). The CDR3 has 13 residues. The germline V and J ends were trimmed by 3 bases and 1 base, with 4 bases remaining between them.

This clonotype appeared a single time. This sequence joins TRBV6-5 and TRBJ2-7; 8 bases map to TRBD2. Trimming at V came to 2 bases and at J to 6 bases, leaving 3 bases not matched to a gene. The CDR3 totals 13 residues. Germline CDR1 is MNHEY and CDR2 is SVGAGI. This CDR3 reads CASSYNGGAEQYF. Written as DNA, the CDR3 is TGTGCCAGCAGTTACAACGGGGGGGCCGAGCAGTACTTC.

This sequence joins TRBV29-1 and TRBJ2-5; D gene ambiguous. V was pared by 5 bases and J by 4 bases, with 8 bases between. The CDR3 consists of 11 residues. CDR1 is SQVTM and CDR2 is ANQGSEA in the germline V gene. The DNA of the CDR3 is TGCAGCGTTCCGCTCCCAGAGACCCAGTACTTC. Translated: CSVPLPETQYF.

V usage is TRBV29-1 and J usage is TRBJ2-1; 10 bases are a match to TRBD2. Trimming removed 7 bases from V and 6 bases from J; junction bases left unmatched: 6. The CDR3 loop spans 13 amino acids. CDR1 is SQVTM, CDR2 ANQGSEA, per germline. The CDR3, as DNA: TGCAGCGGACCTAGCGGGAGAGTCAATGAGCAGTTCTTC. The encoded protein is CSGPSGRVNEQFF.